The rows below give T cell receptor beta chains drawn from one sample of a study of cytomegalovirus exposure and HLA in healthy donors. Assay used: immunoSEQ multiplex PCR; TCRdb lists only in-frame clones, some missing. The data contain tens of thousands of clones, approximately 77% of them singletons. Sequenced material: PBMCs. The origin of the receptors is a man between 25 and 39 years old in good health and CMV-seronegative. CDR3s include the opening cysteine and the closing phenylalanine or tryptophan. D genes are given only for firm matches. The size of a clone is reported for some rows only, either as once, few or many, or as a class for expanded clones.

>TRBV27|-|TRBD1|TRBJ2-7
TGTGCCAGCAGTTTTATGGGACAGGGCTCCTACGAGCAGTACTTC
CASSFMGQGSYEQYF
>TRBV6-1|-|-|TRBJ2-7
TGTGCCAGCAGTAAACGGGACACTTCCTCCTACGAGCAGTACTTC
CASSKRDTSSYEQYF
>TRBV6-1|once|-|TRBJ1-1
TGTGCCAGCAAGCTGAAGCCGAACACTGAAGCTTTCTTT
CASKLKPNTEAFF
>TRBV28|few|TRBD1|TRBJ2-7
TGTGCCAGCAGTGGCAGGGACAGGCTCTCCTACGAGCAGTACTTC
CASSGRDRLSYEQYF
>TRBV7-2|-|-|TRBJ1-1
TGTGCCAGCAGCTTCAGACCTAACCTTATTACAGGGTTGTGGACTGAAGCTTTCTTT
CASSFRPNLITGLWTEAFF
>TRBV7-9|-|TRBD2|TRBJ2-1
TGTGCCAGCAGAGCGGGACTAGCGGGATCAGATGAGCAGTTCTTC
CASRAGLAGSDEQFF
>TRBV4-1|-|TRBD2|TRBJ2-7
TGCGCCAGCAGCGGAGTGCCTAGCGGGGGGGACTACGAGCAGTACTTC
CASSGVPSGGDYEQYF
>TRBV5-1|few|-|TRBJ2-5
TGCGCCAGCAGCTTGGCCGGCGGCCAAGAGACCCAGTACTTC
CASSLAGGQETQYF
>TRBV28|-|TRBD2|TRBJ2-7
TGTGCCAGCAGTTCGAGGACTAGCGGGAGGTTGAGTTCTGGCGAGCAGTACTTC
CASSSRTSGRLSSGEQYF
>TRBV6-6|-|-|TRBJ1-2
TGTGCCAGCATTGTTACCCCCGGGACATTAAATGGCTACACCTTC
CASIVTPGTLNGYTF
>TRBV7-6|once|TRBD1|TRBJ1-1
TGTGCCAGCAGCCGGACAGGGATGAACACTGAAGCTTTCTTT
CASSRTGMNTEAFF
>TRBV28|few|-|TRBJ2-7
TGTGCCAGCACCATGGAGGGCAGAGCATACGAGCAGTACTTC
CASTMEGRAYEQYF
>TRBV19|few|TRBD2|TRBJ2-3
TGTGCCAGTAGTATTGGGAGCGGGGACCTCACAGATACGCAGTATTTT
CASSIGSGDLTDTQYF
>TRBV6-5|-|-|TRBJ1-1
TGTGCCAGCAGTTACTCGATCGGGGGGGGCGGTACTGAAGCTTTCTTT
CASSYSIGGGGTEAFF
>TRBV10-3|-|TRBD1|TRBJ1-5
TGTGCCATCAGACCCGGGACAGGGAATCAGCCCCAGCATTTT
CAIRPGTGNQPQHF
>TRBV4-3|-|-|TRBJ1-2
TGCGCCAGCAGCCAAGATGCCCCACATGAGGGAGTAGTGAACTATGGCTACACCTTC
CASSQDAPHEGVVNYGYTF
>TRBV7-9|once|-|TRBJ1-1
TGTGCCAGCAGCGAACACAGGGCCGGGATGAACACTGAAGCTTTCTTT
CASSEHRAGMNTEAFF
>TRBV9|few|TRBD1|TRBJ2-1
TGTGCCAGCAATGGACAGGGGATCTACAATGAGCAGTTCTTC
CASNGQGIYNEQFF
>TRBV5-6|-|-|TRBJ2-1
TGTGCCAGCAGCTTGCGTGAAGGGGGTGCCTTTTACAATGAGCAGTTCTTC
CASSLREGGAFYNEQFF
>TRBV18|-|-|TRBJ1-2
TGTGCCAGCTCACAAGGACACGCTAACTATGGCTACACCTTC
CASSQGHANYGYTF
>TRBV25-1|-|TRBD2|TRBJ2-5
TGTGCCAGCAGCGAGGCCTCGGGGGGGGAGACCCAGTACTTC
CASSEASGGETQYF
>TRBV28|-|-|TRBJ1-5
TGTGCCAGCACCAGATCTCAGGGGAACAGCAATCAGCCCCAGCATTTT
CASTRSQGNSNQPQHF
>TRBV7-8|-|-|TRBJ1-2
TGTGCCAGCAGCCATTCGCGGGGATACGACTATGGCTACACCTTC
CASSHSRGYDYGYTF
>TRBV6-6|-|-|TRBJ1-1
TGTGCCAGCAGTTACTCTTCCCAAGCCGGGGCTTTCTTT
CASSYSSQAGAFF
>TRBV19|-|TRBD1|TRBJ2-7
TGTGCCAGTAGTATTTTGACAGGGCCGCAGTACTTC
CASSILTGPQYF
>TRBV5-4|-|-|TRBJ2-2
TGTGCCAGCAGCTTGTGGGAGACATGGAACACCGGGGAGCTGTTTTTT
CASSLWETWNTGELFF
>TRBV5-6|-|-|TRBJ1-2
TGTGCCAGCAGCTTGGGTATTGTAGCGTTTGGCTACACCTTC
CASSLGIVAFGYTF
>TRBV27|-|-|TRBJ1-5
TGTGCCAGCAGTTCCCTTGGGGCGGACGGTCACAGTCAGCCCCAGCATTTT
CASSSLGADGHSQPQHF
>TRBV19|-|-|TRBJ2-2
TGTGCCAGTAGTATAGTCGGGGTAGCACCCGGGGAGCTGTTTTTT
CASSIVGVAPGELFF
>TRBV27|-|TRBD1|TRBJ1-6
TGTGCCAGCAGTTTATTCGTAGGGACAGGGGGTTCACCCCTCCACTTT
CASSLFVGTGGSPLHF
>TRBV18|-|-|TRBJ2-7
TGTGCCAGCTCACCAAGCGGATCCTACGAGCAGTACTTC
CASSPSGSYEQYF
>TRBV28|-|-|TRBJ2-1
TGTGCCAGCAGACTGGTGGATGAGCAGTTCTTC
CASRLVDEQFF
>TRBV6-1|-|TRBD1|TRBJ1-4
TGTGCCAGCAGTGAGGGACAGGGGTCCGGGGATGAAAAACTGTTTTTT
CASSEGQGSGDEKLFF
>TRBV6-5|once|-|TRBJ2-7
TGTGCCAGCAGTTACTCCACAGGGTACTACGAGCAGTACTTC
CASSYSTGYYEQYF
>TRBV6-1|few|TRBD1|TRBJ2-2
TGTGCCAGCAGTGAAACCTGGGACAGCGCGAACACCGGGGAGCTGTTTTTT
CASSETWDSANTGELFF
>TRBV7-9|few|-|TRBJ2-7
TGTGCCAGCAGCTTAGCGTGGGCCCCCCACGAGCAGTACTTC
CASSLAWAPHEQYF
>TRBV5-1|-|TRBD1|TRBJ2-1
TGCGCCAGCAGCTTGGGACAGGGCTCCTACAATGAGCAGTTCTTC
CASSLGQGSYNEQFF
>TRBV6-1|-|TRBD1|TRBJ2-3
TGTGCCAGCAGTGAGACAGGGGGCGCAGTCGGCACAGATACGCAGTATTTT
CASSETGGAVGTDTQYF
>TRBV9|-|-|TRBJ2-3
TGTGCCAGCAGCCCAGGAACAGATACGCAGTATTTT
CASSPGTDTQYF
>TRBV6-1|-|TRBD1|TRBJ1-1
TGTGCCAGCATTGAGACAGGGTTTACTGAAGCTTTCTTT
CASIETGFTEAFF
>TRBV6-5|few|-|TRBJ2-7
TGTGCCAGCAGTGCTGAAAGGGACACCTCCTACGAGCAGTACTTC
CASSAERDTSYEQYF
>TRBV7-7|once|TRBD2|TRBJ2-1
TGTGCCAGCAGCTTAGGGGGAGGGACCTTGGCGGAGGAGCAGTTCTTC
CASSLGGGTLAEEQFF
>TRBV12-5|-|TRBD2|TRBJ2-5
TGTGCTAGTGGTCCGGGACTAGCGGGGGGGCAGGAGACCCAGTACTTC
CASGPGLAGGQETQYF
>TRBV9|-|TRBD1|TRBJ2-2
TGTGCCAGCAGCGCTCGACAGGGGGGGAACACCGGGGAGCTGTTTTTT
CASSARQGGNTGELFF
>TRBV28|-|TRBD2|TRBJ2-1
TGTGCCAGCAGTTTGGTAGCGGGAGTTATCGATGAGCAGTTCTTC
CASSLVAGVIDEQFF
>TRBV28|-|TRBD1|TRBJ2-3
TGTGCCAGCAGTTTATGGATTGGGACAGTCACAGATACGCAGTATTTT
CASSLWIGTVTDTQYF
>TRBV6-1|few|TRBD1|TRBJ2-7
TGTGCCAGCATAGGCCCGGGACAGGGTCTCTACGAGCAGTACTTC
CASIGPGQGLYEQYF
>TRBV27|-|TRBD1|TRBJ2-3
TGTGCCAGCAGAATTCGGACAGGGGGCTACACAGATACGCAGTATTTT
CASRIRTGGYTDTQYF
>TRBV18|-|-|TRBJ1-1
TGTGCCAGCTCACCGACCCGGGATAACACTGAAGCTTTCTTT
CASSPTRDNTEAFF
>TRBV10-1|-|TRBD2|TRBJ2-7
TGCGCCAGCAGTGCGGCGCTAGCGGGAGTTCACGAGCAGTACTTC
CASSAALAGVHEQYF
>TRBV5-4|-|-|TRBJ2-2
TGTGCCAGCAGCCCGGACTACTATACCGGGGAGCTGTTTTTT
CASSPDYYTGELFF
>TRBV6-5|-|-|TRBJ1-2
TGTGCCAGCAGCCGTACGAGTGGGGCTGGTGGCTACACCTTC
CASSRTSGAGGYTF